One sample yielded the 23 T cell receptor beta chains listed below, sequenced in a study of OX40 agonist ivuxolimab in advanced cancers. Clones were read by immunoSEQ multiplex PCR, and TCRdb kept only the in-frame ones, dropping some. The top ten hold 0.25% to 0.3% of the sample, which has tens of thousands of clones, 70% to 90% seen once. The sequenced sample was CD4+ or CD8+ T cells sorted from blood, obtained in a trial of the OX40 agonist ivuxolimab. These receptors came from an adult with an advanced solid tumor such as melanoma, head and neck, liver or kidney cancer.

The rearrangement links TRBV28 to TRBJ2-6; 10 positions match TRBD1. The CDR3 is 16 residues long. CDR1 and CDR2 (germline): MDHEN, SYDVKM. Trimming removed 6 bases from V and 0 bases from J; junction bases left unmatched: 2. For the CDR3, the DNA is TGTGCCAGCAGCCGGGACAGGGGCTCTGGGGCCAACGTCCTGACTTTC. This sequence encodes CASSRDRGSGANVLTF.

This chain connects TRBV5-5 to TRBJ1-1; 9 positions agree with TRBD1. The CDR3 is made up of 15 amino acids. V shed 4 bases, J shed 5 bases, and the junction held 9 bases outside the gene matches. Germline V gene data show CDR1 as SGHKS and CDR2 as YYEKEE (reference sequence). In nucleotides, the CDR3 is TGTGCCAGCAGCCCTATCGGACAGGGGAGAACTGAAGCTTTCTTT. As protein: CASSPIGQGRTEAFF.

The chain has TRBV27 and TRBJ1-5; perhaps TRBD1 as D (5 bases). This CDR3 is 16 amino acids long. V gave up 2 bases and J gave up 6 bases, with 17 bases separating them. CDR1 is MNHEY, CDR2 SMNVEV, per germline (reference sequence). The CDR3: CASSLGTLGRPQPQHF. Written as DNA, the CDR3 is TGTGCCAGCAGTTTAGGGACTTTGGGGCGCCCTCAGCCCCAGCATTTT.

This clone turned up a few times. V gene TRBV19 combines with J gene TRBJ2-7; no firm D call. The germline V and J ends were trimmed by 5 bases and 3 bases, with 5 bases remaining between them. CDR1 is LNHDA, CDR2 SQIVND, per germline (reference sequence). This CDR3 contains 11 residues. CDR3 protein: CASSGDYEQYF. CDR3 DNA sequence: TGTGCCAGTAGTGGGGACTACGAGCAGTACTTC.

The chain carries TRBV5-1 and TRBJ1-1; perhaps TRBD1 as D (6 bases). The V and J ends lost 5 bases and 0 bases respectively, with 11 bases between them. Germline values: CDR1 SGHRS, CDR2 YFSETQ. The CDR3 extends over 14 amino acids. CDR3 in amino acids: CASRTGPMNTEAFF. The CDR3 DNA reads TGCGCCAGCAGGACAGGCCCAATGAACACTGAAGCTTTCTTT.

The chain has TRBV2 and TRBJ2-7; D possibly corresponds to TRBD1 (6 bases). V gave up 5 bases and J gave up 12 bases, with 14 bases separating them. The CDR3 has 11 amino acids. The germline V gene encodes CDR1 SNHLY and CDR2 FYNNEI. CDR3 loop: CASSTRTERYF. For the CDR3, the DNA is TGTGCCAGCAGTACTAGGACAGAGAGGTACTTC.

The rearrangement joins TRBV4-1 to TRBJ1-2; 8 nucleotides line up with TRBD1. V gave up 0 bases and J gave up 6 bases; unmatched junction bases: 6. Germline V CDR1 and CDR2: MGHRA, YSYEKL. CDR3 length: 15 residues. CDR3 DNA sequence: TGCGCCAGCAGCCAAGATCGACGGGACAGGCATGGCTACACCTTC. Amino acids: CASSQDRRDRHGYTF.

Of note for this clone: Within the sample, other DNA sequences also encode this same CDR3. The CDR3 nucleotides read TGCGCCAGCAGCTTGCAAGAGACCCAGTACTTC. Translation: CASSLQETQYF. The genes are TRBV5-1 and TRBJ2-5; the D is unclear. Trimming left V 1 base short and J 2 bases short, with 0 bases between. Germline V gene sequence: CDR1 SGHRS, CDR2 YFSETQ. This CDR3 has 11 amino acids.

CDR3 nucleotide sequence: TGTGCCAGCAGCTCAGCGGGACAGCTTAATGAAAAACTGTTTTTT. It specifies CASSSAGQLNEKLFF. The chain has TRBV5-4 and TRBJ1-4; 7 nucleotides align to TRBD1. The CDR3 length is 15 residues. CDR1 is SGHNT, CDR2 YYREEE, per germline (reference sequence). The ends lost 3 bases at V and 4 bases at J; junction bases unmatched: 6.

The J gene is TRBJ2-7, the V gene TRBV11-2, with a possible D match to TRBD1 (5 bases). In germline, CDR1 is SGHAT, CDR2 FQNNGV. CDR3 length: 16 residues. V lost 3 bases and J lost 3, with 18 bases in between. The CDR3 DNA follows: TGTGCCAGCAGCTTGGAAGACAGCAGCATACTCTACGAGCAGTACTTC. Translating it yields CASSLEDSSILYEQYF. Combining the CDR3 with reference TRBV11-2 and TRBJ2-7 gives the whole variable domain EAGVAQSPRYKIIEKRQSVAFWCNPISGHATLYWYQQILGQGPKLLIQFQNNGVVDDSQLPKDRFSAERLKGVDSTLKIQPAKLEDSAVYLCASSLEDSSILYEQYFGPGTRLTVT.

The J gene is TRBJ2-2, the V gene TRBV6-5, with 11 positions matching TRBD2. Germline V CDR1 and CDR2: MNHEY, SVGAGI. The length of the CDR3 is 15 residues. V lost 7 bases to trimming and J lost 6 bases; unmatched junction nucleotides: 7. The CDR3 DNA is TGTGCCAGCACGAGGATAGCGGGGGGGCCCGGGGAGCTGTTTTTT. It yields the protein CASTRIAGGPGELFF.

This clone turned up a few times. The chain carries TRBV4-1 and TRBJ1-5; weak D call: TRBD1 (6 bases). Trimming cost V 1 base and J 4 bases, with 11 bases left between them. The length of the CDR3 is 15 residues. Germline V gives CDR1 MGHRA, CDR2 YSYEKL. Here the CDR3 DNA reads TGCGCCAGCAGCCAAGGAGACAGGAGAAATCAGCCCCAGCATTTT. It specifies CASSQGDRRNQPQHF.

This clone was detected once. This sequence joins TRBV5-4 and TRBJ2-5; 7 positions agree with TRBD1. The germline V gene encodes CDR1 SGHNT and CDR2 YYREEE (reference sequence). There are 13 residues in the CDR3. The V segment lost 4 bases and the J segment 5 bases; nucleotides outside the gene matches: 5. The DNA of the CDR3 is TGTGCCAGCAGCGTCCGGGACAGCGAGACCCAGTACTTC. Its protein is CASSVRDSETQYF.

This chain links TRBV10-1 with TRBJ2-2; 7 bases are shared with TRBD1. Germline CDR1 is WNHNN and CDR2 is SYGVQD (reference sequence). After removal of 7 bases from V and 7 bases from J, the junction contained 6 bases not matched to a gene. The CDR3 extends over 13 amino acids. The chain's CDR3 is CASIQGRGGELFF. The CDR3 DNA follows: TGCGCCAGCATACAGGGGCGAGGCGGGGAGCTGTTTTTT.

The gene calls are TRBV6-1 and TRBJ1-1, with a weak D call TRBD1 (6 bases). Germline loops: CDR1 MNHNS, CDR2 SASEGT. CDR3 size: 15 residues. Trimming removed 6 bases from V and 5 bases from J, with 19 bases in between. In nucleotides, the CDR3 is TGTGCCAGCAGCACCCGAGGGGGGGCGCCGACTGAAGCTTTCTTT. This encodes CASSTRGGAPTEAFF.

CDR3 sequence: CASRRGPGGTGELFF. The CDR3 bases are TGTGCCAGCAGGAGGGGACCTGGCGGGACCGGGGAGCTGTTTTTT. The rearrangement joins TRBV2 to TRBJ2-2; possibly TRBD1 or TRBD2 for D (5 bases each). CDR1 and CDR2 from the germline V gene are SNHLY and FYNNEI. With 6 bases removed from V and 5 bases from J, the gap between germline ends came to 16 bases. The CDR3 length is 15 residues.

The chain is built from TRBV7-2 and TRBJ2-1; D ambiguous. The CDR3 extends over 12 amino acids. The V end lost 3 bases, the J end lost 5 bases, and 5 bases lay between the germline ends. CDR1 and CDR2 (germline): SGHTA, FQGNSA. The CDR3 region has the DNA TGTGCCAGCAGCTTGTATAACAATGAGCAGTTCTTC. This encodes CASSLYNNEQFF.

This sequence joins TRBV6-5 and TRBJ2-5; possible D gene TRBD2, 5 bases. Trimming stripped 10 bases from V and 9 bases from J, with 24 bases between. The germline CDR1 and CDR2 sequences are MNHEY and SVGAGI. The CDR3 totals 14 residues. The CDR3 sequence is CATRGDQARPAQYF. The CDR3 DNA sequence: TGTGCCACCCGGGGAGATCAGGCCCGGCCGGCCCAGTACTTC.

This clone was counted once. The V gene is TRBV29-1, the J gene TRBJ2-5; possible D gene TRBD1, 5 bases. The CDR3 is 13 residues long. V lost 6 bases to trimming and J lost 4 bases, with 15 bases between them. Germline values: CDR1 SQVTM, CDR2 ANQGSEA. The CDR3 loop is CSVPQGARETQYF. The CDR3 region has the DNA TGCAGCGTCCCGCAGGGCGCGCGAGAGACCCAGTACTTC.

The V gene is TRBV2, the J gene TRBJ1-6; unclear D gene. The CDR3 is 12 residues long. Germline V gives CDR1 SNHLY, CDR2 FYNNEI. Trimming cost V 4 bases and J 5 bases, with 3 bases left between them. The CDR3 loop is CASSADNSPLHF. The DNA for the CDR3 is TGTGCCAGCAGTGCTGATAATTCACCCCTCCACTTT.

This CDR3 is CSVVTGIMNTEAFF. The DNA for the CDR3 is TGCAGCGTCGTTACAGGAATCATGAACACTGAAGCTTTCTTT. The chain has TRBV29-1 and TRBJ1-1; maybe TRBD1 (5 bases). CDR1 is SQVTM, CDR2 ANQGSEA, per germline. The CDR3 covers 14 residues. Deletions cut 6 bases from V and 0 bases from J, with 14 bases between.

The CDR3 nucleotides read TGTGCCAGCTCACCACCCCTAGCGGGGGGGACAGATACGCAGTATTTT. Translated: CASSPPLAGGTDTQYF. The V call is TRBV18, the J call TRBJ2-3; 12 bases are shared with TRBD2. V shed 0 bases and J 3 bases; nucleotides not matched to a gene: 1. There are 16 residues in the CDR3. Germline values: CDR1 KGHSH, CDR2 LQKENI.

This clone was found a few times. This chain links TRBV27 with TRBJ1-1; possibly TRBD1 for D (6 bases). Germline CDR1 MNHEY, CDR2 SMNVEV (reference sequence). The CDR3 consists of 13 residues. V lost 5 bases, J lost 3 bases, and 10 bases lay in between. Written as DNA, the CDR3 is TGTGCCAGCAGTGAACAGGGCTACACTGAAGCTTTCTTT. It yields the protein CASSEQGYTEAFF.